These 11 T cell receptor beta chains came from one sample sequenced in a study of cytomegalovirus exposure and HLA in healthy donors. PCR amplification relied on 60 Vbeta primers (plus 13 Jbeta primers). Profiling relied on immunoSEQ multiplex PCR, and the TCRdb table lists in-frame clones only, not all of them. The repertoire has approximately 270,000 clones, around 80% of them found once; the top ten carry around 0.33%. The sample taken for sequencing was PBMCs. The origin of the receptors is a girl aged 2 to 10 in good health and CMV-seronegative.

This clone was recorded only once. This chain joins TRBV18 and TRBJ1-5; 9 bases fit TRBD1. In germline, CDR1 is KGHSH, CDR2 LQKENI. This CDR3 is 15 amino acids long. V was clipped by 5 bases and J by 7 bases; unmatched bases: 9. CDR3 sequence (DNA): TGTGCCAGCTCAGAGGGACAGGGCTTTAGACAGCCCCAGCATTTT. Its translation is CASSEGQGFRQPQHF. Drawing the rest from reference TRBV18 and TRBJ1-5, the complete variable domain is NAGVMQNPRHLVRRRGQEARLRCSPMKGHSHVYWYRQLPEEGLKFMVYLQKENIIDESGMPKERFSAEFPKEGPSILRIQQVVRGDSAAYFCASSEGQGFRQPQHFGDGTRLSIL.

Turning to this clone: The sample carries other DNA sequences with the same CDR3. V and J are TRBV5-1 and TRBJ2-7; D is ambiguous. Germline CDR1 and CDR2: SGHRS and YFSETQ. The CDR3 runs to 13 residues. V was pared by 0 bases and J by 4 bases, with 8 bases between. CDR3 coding DNA: TGCGCCAGCAGCTTGGACCCAGGTTACGAGCAGTACTTC. The encoded protein is CASSLDPGYEQYF.

The chain couples TRBV28 to TRBJ1-2, with D possibly TRBD1 on 5 matching bases. Germline loops: CDR1 MDHEN, CDR2 SYDVKM. This CDR3 has 13 residues. The V end lost 4 bases, the J end lost 4 bases, and 10 bases lay between the germline ends. CDR3 amino acids: CASSSVDSYGYTF. DNA of the CDR3: TGTGCCAGCAGTTCCGTCGACAGCTATGGCTACACCTTC.

This clone has more than one count but fewer than ten. The chain has TRBV15 and TRBJ1-1, with 9 bases fitting TRBD1. Germline V gene data show CDR1 as LNHNV and CDR2 as YYDKDF (reference sequence). V lost 0 bases and J lost 6; bases outside the gene matches: 5. The CDR3 is 15 residues long. The CDR3 loop reads CATSRDRGQGAEAFF. CDR3 nucleotide sequence: TGTGCCACCAGCAGAGATCGGGGACAGGGTGCTGAAGCTTTCTTT.

This chain uses TRBV9 with TRBJ1-6; D is ambiguous. Looked up from germline, CDR1 is SGDLS and CDR2 is YYNGEE. Trimming shortened V by 0 bases and J by 13 bases, and 14 bases separated the two germline ends. The CDR3 runs to 14 residues. The chain's CDR3 is CASSVDPRVSPLHF. The CDR3 nucleotides are TGTGCCAGCAGCGTAGACCCTCGGGTATCCCCCCTCCACTTT. Combining the CDR3 with reference TRBV9 and TRBJ1-6 gives the whole variable domain DSGVTQTPKHLITATGQRVTLRCSPRSGDLSVYWYQQSLDQGLQFLIQYYNGEERAKGNILERFSAQQFPDLHSELNLSSLELGDSALYFCASSVDPRVSPLHFGNGTRLTVT.

V gene TRBV4-2 combines with J gene TRBJ2-5; D is unresolved. This CDR3 is built from 14 residues. From germline, CDR1 is LGHNA and CDR2 YNFKEQ. V was shortened by 3 bases and J by 5 bases, with 13 bases between the two germline ends. The chain's CDR3 is CASSQGMESETQYF. CDR3 DNA sequence: TGTGCCAGCAGCCAGGGTATGGAGAGTGAGACCCAGTACTTC.

The gene calls are TRBV7-2 and TRBJ2-1; 14 positions agree with TRBD2. Germline V lookup: CDR1 SGHTA, CDR2 FQGNSA. The CDR3 runs 19 residues. The ends lost 5 bases at V and 0 bases at J; junction bases unmatched: 9. The CDR3: CASSRSSGTSGSSYNEQFF. In DNA form, the CDR3 reads TGTGCCAGCAGCAGGTCCTCCGGGACTAGCGGGAGCTCCTACAATGAGCAGTTCTTC.

This chain uses TRBV7-9 with TRBJ1-2; 7 bases agree with TRBD1. The germline gives CDR1 SEHNR, CDR2 FQNEAQ (reference sequence). The junction had 9 bases not matched to a gene; V was cut back by 5 bases and J by 3 bases. The CDR3 length is 15 residues. The CDR3 DNA is TGTGCCAGCAGCCCCGGACAGGTGGGATACTATGGCTACACCTTC. Translated, it gives CASSPGQVGYYGYTF.

The gene calls are TRBV5-1 and TRBJ2-1, with TRBD2 matching over 11 bases. Germline V lookup: CDR1 SGHRS, CDR2 YFSETQ. This CDR3 comprises 18 residues. The J segment lost 0 bases and the V segment lost 7 bases, leaving 12 bases of the junction unmatched. The DNA for the CDR3 is TGCGCCAGCGGTTCCGGGACTAGCGGAAAGAGCTCCTACAATGAGCAGTTCTTC. Translation: CASGSGTSGKSSYNEQFF. Drawing the rest from reference TRBV5-1 and TRBJ2-1, the complete variable domain is KAGVTQTPRYLIKTRGQQVTLSCSPISGHRSVSWYQQTPGQGLQFLFEYFSETQRNKGNFPGRFSGRQFSNSRSEMNVSTLELGDSALYLCASGSGTSGKSSYNEQFFGPGTRLTVL.

This chain uses TRBV28 with TRBJ2-5; no reliable D call. The DNA end is more similar to TRBJ2-7, so the J call may be wrong. CDR1 and CDR2 (germline): MDHEN, SYDVKM. There are 12 residues in the CDR3. The chain's CDR3 is CASSFLLYEQYF. The CDR3 nucleotides read TGTGCCAGCAGTTTTCTCCTCTACGAGCAGTACTTC.

The chain recombines TRBV4-2 with TRBJ1-1; 10 positions agree with TRBD1. This CDR3 region has 15 residues. Germline CDR1 reads LGHNA; CDR2 reads YNFKEQ. V lost 0 bases to trimming and J lost 5 bases; unmatched junction nucleotides: 3. The CDR3 DNA reads as TGTGCCAGCAGCCAAGAGGACAGGGGGGGTACTGAAGCTTTCTTT. Translated, it gives CASSQEDRGGTEAFF.